Presented here are 17 T cell receptor beta chains from one specimen sequenced in a study of cytomegalovirus exposure and HLA in healthy donors. PCR amplification relied on 60 Vbeta primers (plus 13 Jbeta primers). TCRdb's copy holds only in-frame clones and misses some; the assay was immunoSEQ multiplex PCR. Of approximately 160,000 clones in the sample, 68% were seen once. Sequenced material: PBMCs. All receptors come from a man aged 45-65 years in good health and CMV-seronegative.

CDR3 coding DNA: TGTGCCAGCAGCTTTCCGGGACATCGACACACCGGGGAGCTGTTTTTT. Its translation is CASSFPGHRHTGELFF. The chain carries TRBV11-2 and TRBJ2-2; possibly TRBD1 for D (6 bases). V gave up 3 bases and J gave up 3 bases, with 14 bases separating them. The CDR3 covers 16 residues. Germline V lookup: CDR1 SGHAT, CDR2 FQNNGV.

CDR3 protein: CASSGGGAGNEQFF. Written as DNA, the CDR3 is TGTGCCAGCAGCGGTGGGGGGGCCGGGAATGAGCAGTTCTTC. The chain couples TRBV7-3 to TRBJ2-1, with D possibly TRBD2 on 7 matching bases. Germline assignment: CDR1 SGHTA and CDR2 FQGTGA. This CDR3 is built from 14 residues. The V end was cut by 5 bases, the J end by 7 bases, with 15 bases between. Complete variable domain (other parts from reference TRBV7-3 and TRBJ2-1): GAGVSQTPSNKVTEKGKYVELRCDPISGHTALYWYRQSLGQGPEFLIYFQGTGAADDSGLPNDRFFAVRPEGSVSTLKIQRTERGDSAVYLCASSGGGAGNEQFFGPGTRLTVL.

This clone occurred a few times. V usage is TRBV6-1 and J usage is TRBJ1-1; weak D call: TRBD1 (6 bases). The germline V and J ends were trimmed by 7 bases and 0 bases, with 15 bases remaining between them. Germline V gives CDR1 MNHNS, CDR2 SASEGT. The CDR3 consists of 15 residues. The CDR3 spells CASTLHGTLNTEAFF. The DNA for the CDR3 is TGTGCCAGCACTTTACACGGGACACTGAACACTGAAGCTTTCTTT.

This clone was seen more than once but under ten times. The chain uses TRBV28 and TRBJ2-7; D call uncertain. V dropped 5 bases and J dropped 1 base, with 12 bases sitting between them. Germline V gene data show CDR1 as MDHEN and CDR2 as SYDVKM. This CDR3 has 14 amino acids. CDR3 sequence reads: CASSPSGNSYEQYF. The CDR3, as DNA: TGTGCCAGCAGTCCCAGTGGCAATTCCTACGAGCAGTACTTC.

This chain connects TRBV4-2 to TRBJ1-1; weak D call: TRBD1 (6 bases). The CDR3 totals 17 residues. V lost 1 base and J 3 bases, leaving 18 bases between the germline ends. The V gene's germline CDR1 is LGHNA and CDR2 YNFKEQ. CDR3 sequence (DNA): TGTGCCAGCAGCCAAGGGAGCTACAGGGAAGGGGACACTGAAGCTTTCTTT. Translating gives CASSQGSYREGDTEAFF.

This clone was detected only a few times. This sequence joins TRBV5-6 and TRBJ2-1, with D unclear. Trimming removed 0 bases from V and 2 bases from J, with 6 bases in between. The germline gives CDR1 SGHDT, CDR2 YYEEEE. The CDR3 contains 14 residues. This CDR3 reads CASSLASAYNEQFF. CDR3 in DNA: TGTGCCAGCAGCTTGGCGTCGGCCTACAATGAGCAGTTCTTC.

V usage is TRBV7-9 and J usage is TRBJ1-1; the D gene is possibly TRBD1 (5 bases). Trimming left V 1 base short and J 5 bases short, with 14 bases between. The CDR3 is made up of 15 amino acids. Germline values: CDR1 SEHNR, CDR2 FQNEAQ (reference sequence). CDR3: CASSLGGGGGTEAFF. CDR3 nucleotides: TGTGCCAGCAGCTTAGGTGGCGGGGGTGGGACTGAAGCTTTCTTT.

This chain uses TRBV18 with TRBJ2-5; 7 bases align to TRBD1. The V and J ends lost 4 bases and 5 bases, in that order; junction bases with no gene match: 7. The CDR3 runs to 14 residues. Per the germline V gene, CDR1 is KGHSH and CDR2 is LQKENI. The CDR3 sequence: CASSLRTGLETQYF. CDR3 nucleotides: TGTGCCAGCTCACTCCGGACAGGACTGGAGACCCAGTACTTC.

The chain is built from TRBV18 and TRBJ2-5; maybe TRBD1 (5 bases). Trimming took off 3 bases at V and 3 bases at J, with 20 bases between the two ends. The CDR3 length is 17 residues. Looked up from germline, CDR1 is KGHSH and CDR2 is LQKENI. CDR3 in DNA: TGTGCCAGCTCACCGAGGACCACCGCAGGGCCAAAAGAGACCCAGTACTTC. Protein: CASSPRTTAGPKETQYF.

V and J are TRBV25-1 and TRBJ2-2; 8 nucleotides line up with TRBD1. CDR3 length: 15 residues. The trim removed 5 bases at V and 7 bases at J, leaving 9 bases unmatched. The germline V gene encodes CDR1 MGHDK and CDR2 SYGVNS. The CDR3 reads CASSTGQGKHGELFF. The CDR3 nucleotides read TGTGCCAGCAGTACCGGACAGGGTAAACACGGGGAGCTGTTTTTT.

The CDR3 protein is CASSASGGTNYGYTF. The CDR3 region has the DNA TGTGCCAGCAGTGCCTCAGGAGGAACTAACTATGGCTACACCTTC. This sequence joins TRBV6-5 and TRBJ1-2, with no clear D. Per germline, CDR1 MNHEY and CDR2 SVGAGI. V shed 5 bases and J shed 0 bases, with 13 bases lying between them. The CDR3 is made up of 15 amino acids.

The rearrangement uses TRBV27 and TRBJ2-3, with D unclear. The length of the CDR3 is 11 residues. Germline CDR1 is MNHEY and CDR2 is SMNVEV (reference sequence). V shed 10 bases and J shed 2 bases, with 7 bases lying between them. The CDR3 DNA is TGTGCCATCCCAAACACAGATACGCAGTATTTT. Translating it yields CAIPNTDTQYF.

The chain is built from TRBV6-1 and TRBJ1-1; TRBD1 aligns across 7 bases. V lost 2 bases to trimming and J lost 0 bases; unmatched junction nucleotides: 9. The CDR3 contains 17 residues. Germline loops: CDR1 MNHNS, CDR2 SASEGT. The CDR3 coding sequence is TGTGCCAGCAGTGAAAGGGCGGACAGGTACATGAACACTGAAGCTTTCTTT. It specifies CASSERADRYMNTEAFF.

The J gene is TRBJ1-4, the V gene TRBV28; a possible D gene is TRBD1 (5 bases). With 4 bases removed from V and 2 bases from J, the gap between germline ends came to 11 bases. The CDR3 loop spans 15 amino acids. Germline CDR1 reads MDHEN; CDR2 reads SYDVKM. The CDR3 DNA sequence: TGTGCCAGCAGTTCCTTCGACAGTACTAATGAAAAACTGTTTTTT. Its protein product is CASSSFDSTNEKLFF.

CDR3 in amino acids: CASSLAETGVQYF. The CDR3, as DNA: TGTGCCAGCAGCTTAGCGGAGACAGGGGTGCAGTACTTC. The chain carries TRBV7-2 and TRBJ2-7; 8 bases are a match to TRBD1. Trimming took 0 bases from V and 9 from J; bases not matched to a gene: 4. This CDR3 spans 13 amino acids. CDR1 is SGHTA and CDR2 is FQGNSA in the germline V gene.

This clone was recorded once. V gene TRBV7-9 combines with J gene TRBJ1-1; weak D call: TRBD1 (6 bases). Trimming stripped 1 base from V and 3 bases from J, with 9 bases between. The CDR3 has 14 amino acids. Germline lookup yields CDR1 SEHNR and CDR2 FQNEAQ (reference sequence). The CDR3 region is CASSLGQGYTEAFF. The CDR3 region has the DNA TGTGCCAGCAGCTTAGGTCAGGGGTACACTGAAGCTTTCTTT.

This clone was observed a handful of times. The chain has TRBV19 and TRBJ2-4; 10 bases are a match to TRBD1. CDR1 and CDR2 (germline): LNHDA, SQIVND (reference sequence). V shed 5 bases and J 8 bases; nucleotides not matched to a gene: 12. The CDR3 spans 16 residues. CDR3: CASSPDRGLGQDIQYF. The CDR3 DNA is TGTGCCAGTAGTCCAGACAGGGGGCTGGGTCAAGACATTCAGTACTTC.